Given below is one TCR beta chain in context. What it binds is unknown. PCR was performed using 60 Vbeta and 13 Jbeta primers. TCRdb keeps only in-frame clones here, not all; method: immunoSEQ multiplex PCR. Of about 120,000 clones in the sample, approximately 80% are singletons; the top ten hold around 0.9%. The V gene's germline CDR1 is LNHNV and CDR2 YYDKDF (reference sequence). The CDR3 covers 15 residues. V gave up 0 bases and J gave up 1 base, with 7 bases separating them. The source of the sample is a study of cytomegalovirus exposure and HLA in healthy donors. General study results and limits: Reportedly, fewer N-insertions than the roughly 600-donor mean appeared in an Asian-associated ancestry cluster in a later analysis.

The chain has TRBV15 and TRBJ1-3; D perhaps matches TRBD1 (5 bases). The receptor was isolated from a woman aged 25-40 years in good health and CMV-seronegative. The sample comprised PBMCs. Here the CDR3 DNA reads TGTGCCACCAGCAGAGACAGGGTTTCTGGAAACACCATATATTTT. It specifies CATSRDRVSGNTIYF.